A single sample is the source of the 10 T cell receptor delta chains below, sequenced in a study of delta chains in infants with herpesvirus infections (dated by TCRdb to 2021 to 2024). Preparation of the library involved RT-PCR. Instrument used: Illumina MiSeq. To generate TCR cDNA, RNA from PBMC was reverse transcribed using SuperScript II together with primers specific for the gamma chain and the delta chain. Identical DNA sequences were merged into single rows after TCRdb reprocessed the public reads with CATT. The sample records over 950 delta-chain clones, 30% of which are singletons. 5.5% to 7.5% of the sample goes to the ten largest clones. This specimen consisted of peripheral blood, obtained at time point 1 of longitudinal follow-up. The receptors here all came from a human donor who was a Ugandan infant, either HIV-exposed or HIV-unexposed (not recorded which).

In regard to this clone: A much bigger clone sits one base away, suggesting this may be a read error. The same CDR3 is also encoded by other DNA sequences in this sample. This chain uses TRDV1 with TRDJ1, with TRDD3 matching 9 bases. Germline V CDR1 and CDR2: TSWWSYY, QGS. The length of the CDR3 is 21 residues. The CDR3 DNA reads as TGTGCTCTTGGGGAAGAGCCTCCGCTGGAGTTACTGGGGGACCCAGTGGATAAACTTATCTTT. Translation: CALGEEPPLELLGDPVDKLIF.

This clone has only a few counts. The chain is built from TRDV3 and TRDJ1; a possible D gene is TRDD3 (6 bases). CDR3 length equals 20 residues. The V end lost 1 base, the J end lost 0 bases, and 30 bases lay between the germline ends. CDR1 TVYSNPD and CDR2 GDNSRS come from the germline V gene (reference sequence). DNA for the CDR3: TGTGCCTTTATCTGTACTGGGTTCGCGTCACGATCTCCGTACACCGATAAACTCATCTTT. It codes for CAFICTGFASRSPYTDKLIF. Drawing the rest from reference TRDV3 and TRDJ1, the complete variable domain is CDKVTQSSPDQTVASGSEVVLLCTYDTVYSNPDLFWYRIRPDYSFQFVFYGDNSRSEGADFTQGRFSVKHILTQKAFHLVISPVRTEDSATYYCAFICTGFASRSPYTDKLIFGKGTRVTVEP.

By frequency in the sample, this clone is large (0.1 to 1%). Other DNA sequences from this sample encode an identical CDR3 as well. For the CDR3, the DNA is TGTGCTCTTGGGGAATCCATTCCTCGTCTGGGGGATACTCATAAACTCATCTTT. Translation: CALGESIPRLGDTHKLIF. The V gene is TRDV1, the J gene TRDJ1, with 11 bases that match TRDD3. This CDR3 region has 18 residues. From germline, CDR1 is TSWWSYY and CDR2 QGS. V lost 2 bases and J lost 6; bases outside the gene matches: 14.

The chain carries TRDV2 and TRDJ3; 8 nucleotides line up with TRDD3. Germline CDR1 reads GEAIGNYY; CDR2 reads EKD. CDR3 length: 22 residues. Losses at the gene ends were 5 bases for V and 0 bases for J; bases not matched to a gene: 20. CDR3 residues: CACVPAFHYWGSSSWDTRQMFF. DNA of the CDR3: TGTGCCTGTGTCCCGGCCTTCCACTACTGGGGGTCGAGCTCCTGGGACACCCGACAGATGTTTTTC.

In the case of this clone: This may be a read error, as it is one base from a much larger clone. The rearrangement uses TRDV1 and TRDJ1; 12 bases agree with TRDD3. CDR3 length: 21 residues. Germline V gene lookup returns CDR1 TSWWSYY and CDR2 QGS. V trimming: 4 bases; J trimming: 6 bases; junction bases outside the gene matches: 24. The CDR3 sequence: CALGAHPNHLSYWGIPNKLIF. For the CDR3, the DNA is TGTGCTCTTGGGGCTCATCCAAACCACCTTTCCTACTGGGGGATACCCAATAAACTCATCTTT.

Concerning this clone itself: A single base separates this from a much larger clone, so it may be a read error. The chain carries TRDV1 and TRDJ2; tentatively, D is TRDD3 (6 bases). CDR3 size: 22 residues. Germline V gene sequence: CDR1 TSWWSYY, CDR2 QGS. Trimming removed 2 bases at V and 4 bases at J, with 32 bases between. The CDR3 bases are TGTGCTCTTGGGGAAACCCCCGCAGGTTCTGGGGATGCTGACGCTTCGACAGCACAACTCTTCTTT. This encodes CALGETPAGSGDADASTAQLFF.

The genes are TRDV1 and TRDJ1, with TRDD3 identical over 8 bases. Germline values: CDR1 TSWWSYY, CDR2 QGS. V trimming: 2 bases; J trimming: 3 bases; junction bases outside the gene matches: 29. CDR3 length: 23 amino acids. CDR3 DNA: TGTGCTCTTGGGGAAACGGTTTTCCATTTCCTAAACGGGGGATATATGGGTCCCGATAAACTCATCTTT. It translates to CALGETVFHFLNGGYMGPDKLIF.

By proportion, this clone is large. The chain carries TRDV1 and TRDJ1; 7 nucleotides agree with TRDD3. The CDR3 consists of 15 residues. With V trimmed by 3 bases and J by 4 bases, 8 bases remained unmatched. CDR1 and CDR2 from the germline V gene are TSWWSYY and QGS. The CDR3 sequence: CALGDPWWGYDKLIF. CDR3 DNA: TGTGCTCTTGGGGATCCCTGGTGGGGATACGATAAACTCATCTTT.

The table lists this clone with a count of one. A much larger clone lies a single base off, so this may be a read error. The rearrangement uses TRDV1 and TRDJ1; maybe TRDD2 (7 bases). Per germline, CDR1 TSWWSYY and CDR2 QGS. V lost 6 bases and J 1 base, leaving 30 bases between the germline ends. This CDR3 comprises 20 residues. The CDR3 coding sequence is TGTGCTCTTGGCATAAGATCCTTCCTCCCTGGGGTAACCCTCACCGATAAACTCATCTTT. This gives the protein CALGIRSFLPGVTLTDKLIF.

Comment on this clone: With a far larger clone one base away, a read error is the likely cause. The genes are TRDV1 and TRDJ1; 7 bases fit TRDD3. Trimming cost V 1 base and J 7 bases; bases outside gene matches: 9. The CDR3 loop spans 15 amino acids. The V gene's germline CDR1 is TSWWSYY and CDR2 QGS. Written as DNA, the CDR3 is TGTGCTCTTGGGGAACGTCGACTGGGGATTGGTAAACTCATCTTT. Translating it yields CALGERRLGIGKLIF.